The clone carrying this T cell receptor beta chain was observed many times. Its specificity is unknown. The DNA ends 3 residues before the CDR3 does, and the rest of the CDR3 is filled in from the germline J gene. Generated by immunoSEQ multiplex PCR, the TCRdb table keeps only in-frame clones and is missing some. This repertoire holds around 40,000 clones, and none appear only once. The source of the sample is a study of T cell clonality in common variable immunodeficiency. Study results and limitations: CVID subjects had higher TCRbeta clonality than healthy controls, most marked in about a third. Compared with controls, CVID subjects had fewer shared TCRbeta clones.

Most patients and controls had Caucasian heritage. The length of the CDR3 is 14 residues. The germline V gene has CDR1 MRHNA and CDR2 SNTAGT. With 2 bases clipped from V and 6 bases from J, the junction kept 0 bases outside the gene matches. The sequencing sample was made of peripheral blood mononuclear cells. This sequence originates from a person between 18 and 69 years old in good health. The genes are TRBV6-4 and TRBJ2-1; 11 bases fit TRBD2. CDR3 DNA, as far as it was read: TGTGCCAGCAGTGACGGGACTAGCGGCAATGAG. It codes for CASSDGTSGNE. The entire CDR3 is CASSDGTSGNEQFF.